This TCR beta chain is drawn from a study of blood T cell repertoires in COVID-19. As for the study in general: Samples came from the United States, Italy and Spain, spanning acute and convalescent COVID-19. In each case, the material was cDNA or gDNA derived from T cells, B-cell-depleted T cells, or PBMCs.

Seattle patient enrollment occurred during active infection, with longitudinal follow-up thereafter. Germline V gene lookup returns CDR1 SGHTS and CDR2 YDEGEE. With 6 bases clipped from V and 4 bases from J, the junction kept 5 bases outside the gene matches. CDR3 length: 16 residues. Methods used by the authors: Scientists estimated how many nucleated cells there were by amplifying reference gene primers. The method was immunoSEQ multiplex PCR; TCRdb's version includes in-frame clones alone and lacks a portion of them. V and J calls and clone size are those listed in that table; D and trimming were worked out from the DNA. Of 350,000 to 450,000 clones listed, more than 70% were seen once; the top ten hold roughly 2%.

The source is an older woman with COVID-19, enrolled during active disease. Sequencing was carried out using peripheral blood. J is TRBJ1-6 and V is TRBV5-8, with 12 bases identical to TRBD1. The CDR3 reads CASKPGQGAYNSPLHF. Here the CDR3 DNA reads TGTGCCAGCAAACCGGGACAGGGGGCTTATAATTCACCCCTCCACTTT.